This paragraph reports one T cell receptor (beta chain). What it binds is unknown. Each donor was a Caucasian adult residing in Nashville, Tennessee. This entry belongs to a study of shared clonotypes between healthy human individuals. Study conclusions and caveats: Rarefaction indicated that sorted-subset sequencing remained incomplete although depth was large. Relative to memory subsets, naive subsets generally showed larger estimated richness.

The CDR3 is 12 residues long. V lost 4 bases, J lost 4 bases, and 10 bases lay in between. In germline, CDR1 is SQVTM, CDR2 ANQGSEA. Data came from immunoSEQ multiplex PCR; TCRdb stores just in-frame clones and leaves some out. The profile shows 980,000 or so clones, 76% of them singletons. Sequenced: memory CD4+ T cells sorted from blood. Subset indicated: CD45RA-negative fraction. This sequence was found in a man aged 18 to 29 in good health. V gene TRBV29-1 combines with J gene TRBJ1-2; TRBD1 might be the D (5 bases). CDR3 coding DNA: TGCAGCGTTGTAGGGGATCCCTATGGCTACACCTTC. Protein product: CSVVGDPYGYTF.